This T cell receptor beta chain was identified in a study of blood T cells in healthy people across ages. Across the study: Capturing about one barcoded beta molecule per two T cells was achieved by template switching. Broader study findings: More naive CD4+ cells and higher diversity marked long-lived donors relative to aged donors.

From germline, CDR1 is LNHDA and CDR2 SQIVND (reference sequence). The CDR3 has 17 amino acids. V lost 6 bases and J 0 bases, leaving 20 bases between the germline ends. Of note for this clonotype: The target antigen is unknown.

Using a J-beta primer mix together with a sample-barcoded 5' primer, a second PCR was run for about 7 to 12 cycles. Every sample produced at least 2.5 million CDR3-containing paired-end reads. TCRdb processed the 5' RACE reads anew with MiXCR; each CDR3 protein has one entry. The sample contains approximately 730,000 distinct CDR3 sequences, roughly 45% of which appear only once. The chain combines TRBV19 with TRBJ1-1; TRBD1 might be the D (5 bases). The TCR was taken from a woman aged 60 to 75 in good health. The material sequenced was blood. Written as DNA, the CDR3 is TGTGCCAGTAGCCCCATAACCGGGACGAACATGAACACTGAAGCTTTCTTT. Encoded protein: CASSPITGTNMNTEAFF.